Sequencing of this T cell receptor beta chain was carried out in a study of T cells in localized non-small cell lung cancer. The method was immunoSEQ multiplex PCR; TCRdb's version includes in-frame clones alone and lacks a portion of them. The profile shows some 11,000 clones, about four fifths of them singletons. V was pared by 0 bases and J by 1 base, with 12 bases between. Germline CDR1 and CDR2: KGHSH and LQKENI. The CDR3 length is 16 residues. The V and J genes are TRBV18 and TRBJ1-1; D is uncertain. Sample: peripheral blood, taken before any cancer treatment. The receptor was isolated from a male donor aged 60 or over with stage I lung adenocarcinoma. CDR3 in amino acids: CASSPPPVWANTEAFF. The DNA of the CDR3 is TGTGCCAGCTCACCACCGCCGGTGTGGGCGAACACTGAAGCTTTCTTT.